A single sample gave rise to the 10 T cell receptor beta chains below, sequenced in a study of blood T cell repertoires in COVID-19. Sequencing was performed with immunoSEQ multiplex PCR; in TCRdb, only in-frame clones are kept and a portion is missing. The data contain roughly 90,000 clones, 85% of them singletons. The material sequenced was peripheral blood. These receptors were obtained from a man in his forties or fifties with acute or convalescent COVID-19.

This chain links TRBV9 with TRBJ2-1; D perhaps matches TRBD1 (6 bases). This CDR3 has 15 residues. Between the trimmed V and J ends, which lost 1 base and 2 bases, there was a span of 10 bases. Germline loops: CDR1 SGDLS, CDR2 YYNGEE. The DNA for the CDR3 is TGTGCCAGCAGCGTATTGGGGGCCGCCTACAATGAGCAGTTCTTC. Protein: CASSVLGAAYNEQFF.

The rearrangement uses TRBV14 and TRBJ2-5; 10 nucleotides align to TRBD1. V shed 1 base and J 9 bases; nucleotides not matched to a gene: 2. This CDR3 is built from 13 residues. The V gene's germline CDR1 is SGHDN and CDR2 FVKESK. The CDR3 DNA reads as TGTGCCAGCAGCCAAGGACAGGGGGCGTCCCAGTACTTC. Translated: CASSQGQGASQYF.

The rearrangement joins TRBV3-1 (or the pseudogene TRBV3-2) to TRBJ2-5; 7 nucleotides align to TRBD2. This CDR3 is built from 19 residues. After removal of 4 bases from V and 2 bases from J, the junction contained 19 bases not matched to a gene. Germline V gene data show CDR1 as LGHDT and CDR2 as YNNKEL (reference sequence). The CDR3 reads CASSRGVLRDYSTQETQYF. CDR3 nucleotide sequence: TGTGCCAGCAGCCGGGGGGTTCTAAGGGACTATAGTACGCAAGAGACCCAGTACTTC.

This chain uses TRBV19 with TRBJ2-3, with D unclear. Germline CDR1 and CDR2: LNHDA and SQIVND (reference sequence). The CDR3 is 11 residues long. V was shortened by 4 bases and J by 4 bases, with 3 bases between the two germline ends. CDR3 sequence: CASSTADTQYF. The CDR3 DNA is TGTGCCAGTAGTACCGCAGATACGCAGTATTTT.

The chain combines TRBV6-2 or TRBV6-3 with TRBJ2-1; no firm D call. The CDR3 totals 13 residues. Looked up from germline, CDR1 is MNHEY and CDR2 is SVGEGT. Deletions cut 5 bases from V and 6 bases from J, with 11 bases between. The CDR3 loop is CASSMRFGNEQFF. The CDR3 DNA sequence: TGTGCCAGCAGTATGCGGTTCGGCAATGAGCAGTTCTTC.

This clone turned up a few times. The chain links TRBV9 to TRBJ1-1; no clear D gene. V was pared by 5 bases and J by 2 bases, with 10 bases between. In germline, CDR1 is SGDLS, CDR2 YYNGEE. The CDR3 spans 13 residues. The CDR3 reads CASSVTTNTEAFF. The DNA of the CDR3 is TGTGCCAGCAGTGTAACTACAAACACTGAAGCTTTCTTT.

This chain connects TRBV11-3 to TRBJ2-1; TRBD1 matches 11 bases. Per the germline V gene, CDR1 is SGHNT and CDR2 is YENEEA. Losses at the gene ends were 5 bases for V and 8 bases for J; bases not matched to a gene: 5. The CDR3 is made up of 14 amino acids. CDR3 amino acids: CASSPRTGGYEQFF. The CDR3 DNA reads as TGTGCCAGCAGCCCCCGGACAGGGGGCTATGAGCAGTTCTTC.

The CDR3 here is CATSRMGLAGSTGNTGELFF. The CDR3 DNA reads TGTGCCACCAGCAGGATGGGACTAGCGGGGTCAACGGGGAACACCGGGGAGCTGTTTTTT. V and J are TRBV15 and TRBJ2-2, with 13 nucleotides matching TRBD2. Per the germline V gene, CDR1 is LNHNV and CDR2 is YYDKDF (reference sequence). The V segment lost 3 bases and the J segment 1 base; nucleotides outside the gene matches: 11. This CDR3 is 20 amino acids long.

This clone was seen only once. This chain joins TRBV20-1 and TRBJ2-1; weak D call: TRBD2 (5 bases). Germline CDR1 DFQATT, CDR2 SNEGSKA (reference sequence). The CDR3 is 19 amino acids. The V end was cut by 3 bases, the J end by 7 bases, with 31 bases between. The CDR3 loop is CSASSGEAGGLPFGNEQFF. The CDR3, as DNA: TGCAGTGCTAGTTCGGGTGAGGCCGGCGGGTTACCCTTCGGGAATGAGCAGTTCTTC.

This chain links TRBV4-1 with TRBJ1-5; D call uncertain. Trimming removed 0 bases at V and 2 bases at J, with 14 bases between. Germline V gene data show CDR1 as MGHRA and CDR2 as YSYEKL. This CDR3 spans 17 amino acids. The CDR3 region is CASSQDSGGLGNQPQHF. The CDR3 DNA follows: TGCGCCAGCAGCCAAGATTCGGGAGGATTGGGCAATCAGCCCCAGCATTTT.